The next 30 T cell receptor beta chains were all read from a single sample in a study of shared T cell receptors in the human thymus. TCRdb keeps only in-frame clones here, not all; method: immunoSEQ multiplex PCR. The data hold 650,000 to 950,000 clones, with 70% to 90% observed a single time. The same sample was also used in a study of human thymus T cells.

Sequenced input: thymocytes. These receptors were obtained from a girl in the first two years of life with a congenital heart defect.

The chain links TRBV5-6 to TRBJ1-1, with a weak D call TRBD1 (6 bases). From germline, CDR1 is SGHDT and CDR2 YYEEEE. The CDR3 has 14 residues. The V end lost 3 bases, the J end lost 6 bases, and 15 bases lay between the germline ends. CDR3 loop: CASSSNRDLAEAFF. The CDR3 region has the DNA TGTGCCAGCAGCTCTAACAGGGATTTGGCTGAAGCTTTCTTT.

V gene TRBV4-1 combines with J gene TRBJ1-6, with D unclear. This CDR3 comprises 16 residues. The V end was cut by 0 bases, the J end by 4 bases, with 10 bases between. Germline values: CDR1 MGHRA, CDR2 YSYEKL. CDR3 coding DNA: TGCGCCAGCAGCCAAGATTTTCCGGTTTATAATTCACCCCTCCACTTT. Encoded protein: CASSQDFPVYNSPLHF.

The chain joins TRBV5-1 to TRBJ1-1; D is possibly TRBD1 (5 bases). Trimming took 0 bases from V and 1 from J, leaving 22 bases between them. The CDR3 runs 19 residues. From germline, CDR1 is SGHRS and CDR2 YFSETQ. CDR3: CASSLVSRGAETENTEAFF. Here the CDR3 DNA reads TGCGCCAGCAGCTTGGTTAGTCGCGGGGCCGAGACAGAGAACACTGAAGCTTTCTTT.

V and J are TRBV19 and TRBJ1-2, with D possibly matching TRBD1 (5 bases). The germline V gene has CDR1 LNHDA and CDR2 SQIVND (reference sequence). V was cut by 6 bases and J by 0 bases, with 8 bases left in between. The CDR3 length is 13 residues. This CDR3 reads CASSQTANYGYTF. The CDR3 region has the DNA TGTGCCAGTAGCCAGACAGCTAACTATGGCTACACCTTC.

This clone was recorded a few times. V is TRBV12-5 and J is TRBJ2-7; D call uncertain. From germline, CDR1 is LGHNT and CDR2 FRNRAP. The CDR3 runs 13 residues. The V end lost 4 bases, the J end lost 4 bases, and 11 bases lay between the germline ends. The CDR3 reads CASGSLAPYEQYF. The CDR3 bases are TGTGCTAGTGGTTCCCTGGCTCCTTACGAGCAGTACTTC.

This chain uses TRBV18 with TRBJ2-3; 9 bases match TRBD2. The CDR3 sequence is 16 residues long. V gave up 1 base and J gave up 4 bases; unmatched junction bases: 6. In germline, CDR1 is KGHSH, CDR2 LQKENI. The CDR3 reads CASSPRWGLAPDTQYF. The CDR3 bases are TGTGCCAGCTCACCACGATGGGGACTAGCCCCAGATACGCAGTATTTT.

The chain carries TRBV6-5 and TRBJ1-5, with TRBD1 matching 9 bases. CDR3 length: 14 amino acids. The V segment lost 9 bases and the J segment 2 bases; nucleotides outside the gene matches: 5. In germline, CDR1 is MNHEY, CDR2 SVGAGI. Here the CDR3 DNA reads TGTGCCAGTGGCGGGACAGGGCGCAATCAGCCCCAGCATTTT. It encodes CASGGTGRNQPQHF.

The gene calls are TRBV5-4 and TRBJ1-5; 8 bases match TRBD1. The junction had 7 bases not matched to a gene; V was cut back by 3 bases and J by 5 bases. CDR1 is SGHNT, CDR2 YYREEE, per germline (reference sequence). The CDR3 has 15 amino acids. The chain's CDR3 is CASSSGQGKDQPQHF. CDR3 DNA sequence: TGTGCCAGCAGCTCCGGACAGGGAAAGGATCAGCCCCAGCATTTT.

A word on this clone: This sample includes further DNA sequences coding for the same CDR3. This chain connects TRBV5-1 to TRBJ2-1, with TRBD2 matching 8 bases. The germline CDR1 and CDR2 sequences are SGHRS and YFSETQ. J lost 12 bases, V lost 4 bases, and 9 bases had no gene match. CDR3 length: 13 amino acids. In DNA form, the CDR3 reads TGCGCCAGCAGCCTGGACGGACTAGCTGGGCAGTTCTTC. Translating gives CASSLDGLAGQFF.

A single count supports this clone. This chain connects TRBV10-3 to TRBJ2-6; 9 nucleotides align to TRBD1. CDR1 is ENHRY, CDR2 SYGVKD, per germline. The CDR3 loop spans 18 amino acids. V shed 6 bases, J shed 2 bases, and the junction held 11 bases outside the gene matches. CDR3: CAISDSGTGNAGANVLTF. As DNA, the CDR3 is TGTGCCATCAGCGACTCCGGGACAGGGAATGCTGGGGCCAACGTCCTGACTTTC.

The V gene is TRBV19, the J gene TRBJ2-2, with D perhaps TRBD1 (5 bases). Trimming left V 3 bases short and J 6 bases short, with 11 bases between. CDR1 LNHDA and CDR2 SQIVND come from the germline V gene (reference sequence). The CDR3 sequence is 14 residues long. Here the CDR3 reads CASSILGPPGELFF. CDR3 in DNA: TGTGCCAGTAGTATCTTGGGGCCCCCCGGGGAGCTGTTTTTT.

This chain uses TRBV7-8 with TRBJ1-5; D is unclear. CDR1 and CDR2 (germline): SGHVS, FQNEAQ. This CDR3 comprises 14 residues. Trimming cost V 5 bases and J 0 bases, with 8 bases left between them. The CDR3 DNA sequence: TGTGCCAGCAGCCCGAGTTATAGCAATCAGCCCCAGCATTTT. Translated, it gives CASSPSYSNQPQHF.

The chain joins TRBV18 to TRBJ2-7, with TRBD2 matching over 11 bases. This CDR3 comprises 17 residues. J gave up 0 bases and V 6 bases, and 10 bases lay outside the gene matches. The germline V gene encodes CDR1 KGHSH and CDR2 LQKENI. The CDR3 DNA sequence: TGTGCCAGCTCCCATACTAGCGGGGGATACAGCTCCTACGAGCAGTACTTC. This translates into CASSHTSGGYSSYEQYF.

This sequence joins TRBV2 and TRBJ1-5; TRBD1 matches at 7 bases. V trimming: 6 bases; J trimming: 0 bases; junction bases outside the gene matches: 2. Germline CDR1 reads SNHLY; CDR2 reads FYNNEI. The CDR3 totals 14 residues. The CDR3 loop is CASRGQYSNQPQHF. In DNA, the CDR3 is TGTGCCAGCAGGGGACAGTATAGCAATCAGCCCCAGCATTTT.

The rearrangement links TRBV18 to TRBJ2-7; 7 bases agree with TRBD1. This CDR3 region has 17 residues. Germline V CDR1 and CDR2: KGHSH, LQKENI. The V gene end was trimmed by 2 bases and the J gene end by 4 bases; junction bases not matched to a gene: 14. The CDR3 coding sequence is TGTGCCAGCTCACCAGGGGGTAGGGGGCGGCCGACTTACGAGCAGTACTTC. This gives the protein CASSPGGRGRPTYEQYF.

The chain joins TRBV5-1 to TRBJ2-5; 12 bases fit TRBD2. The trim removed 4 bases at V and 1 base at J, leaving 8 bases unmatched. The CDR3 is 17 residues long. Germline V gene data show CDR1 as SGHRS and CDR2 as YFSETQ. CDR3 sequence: CASSHRTSGDLQETQYF. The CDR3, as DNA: TGCGCCAGCAGCCACAGGACTAGCGGGGATCTCCAAGAGACCCAGTACTTC.

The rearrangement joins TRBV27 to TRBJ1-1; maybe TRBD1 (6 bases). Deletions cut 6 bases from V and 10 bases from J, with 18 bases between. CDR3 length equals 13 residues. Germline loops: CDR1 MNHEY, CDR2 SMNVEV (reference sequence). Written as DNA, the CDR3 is TGTGCCAGCAGAAGGCGTGCAAAACAGGGAGCTTTCTTT. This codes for CASRRRAKQGAFF.

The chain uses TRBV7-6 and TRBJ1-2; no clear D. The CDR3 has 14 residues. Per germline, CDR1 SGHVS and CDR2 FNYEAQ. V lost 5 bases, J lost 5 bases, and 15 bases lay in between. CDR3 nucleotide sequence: TGTGCCAGCAGCCCAGGTGCATGGGCTTATGGCTACACCTTC. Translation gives CASSPGAWAYGYTF.

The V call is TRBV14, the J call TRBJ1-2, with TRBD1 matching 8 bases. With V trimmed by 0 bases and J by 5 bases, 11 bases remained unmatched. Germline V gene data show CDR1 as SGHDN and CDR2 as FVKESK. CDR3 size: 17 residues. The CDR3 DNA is TGTGCCAGCAGCCAAGATCCCCGCGGACAGGGTTGTTATGGCTACACCTTC. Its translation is CASSQDPRGQGCYGYTF. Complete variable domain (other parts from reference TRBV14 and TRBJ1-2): EAGVTQFPSHSVIEKGQTVTLRCDPISGHDNLYWYRRVMGKEIKFLLHFVKESKQDESGMPNNRFLAERTGGTYSTLKVQPAELEDSGVYFCASSQDPRGQGCYGYTFGSGTRLTVV.

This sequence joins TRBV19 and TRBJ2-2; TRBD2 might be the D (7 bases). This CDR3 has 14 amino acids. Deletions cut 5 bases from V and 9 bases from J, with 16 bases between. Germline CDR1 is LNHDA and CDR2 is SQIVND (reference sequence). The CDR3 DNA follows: TGTGCCAGTAGTCTCACCCGGGGGGCCTGGGAGCTGTTTTTT. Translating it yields CASSLTRGAWELFF.

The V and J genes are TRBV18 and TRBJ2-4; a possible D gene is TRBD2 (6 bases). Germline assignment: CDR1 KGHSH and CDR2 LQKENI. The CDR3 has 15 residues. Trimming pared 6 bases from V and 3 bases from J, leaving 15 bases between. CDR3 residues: CASSPPRRDKNIQYF. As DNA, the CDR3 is TGTGCCAGCTCCCCCCCGCGGAGGGACAAAAACATTCAGTACTTC.

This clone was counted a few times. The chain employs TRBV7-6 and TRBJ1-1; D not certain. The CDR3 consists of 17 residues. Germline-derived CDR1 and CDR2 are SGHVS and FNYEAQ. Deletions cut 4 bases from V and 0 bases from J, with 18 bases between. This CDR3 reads CASSSTGRWVLNTEAFF. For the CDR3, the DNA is TGTGCCAGCAGCTCGACCGGCAGGTGGGTCCTGAACACTGAAGCTTTCTTT. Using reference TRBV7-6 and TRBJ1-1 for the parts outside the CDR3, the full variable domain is GAGVSQSPRYKVTKRGQDVALRCDPISGHVSLYWYRQALGQGPEFLTYFNYEAQQDKSGLPNDRFSAERPEGSISTLTIQRTEQRDSAMYRCASSSTGRWVLNTEAFFGQGTRLTVV.

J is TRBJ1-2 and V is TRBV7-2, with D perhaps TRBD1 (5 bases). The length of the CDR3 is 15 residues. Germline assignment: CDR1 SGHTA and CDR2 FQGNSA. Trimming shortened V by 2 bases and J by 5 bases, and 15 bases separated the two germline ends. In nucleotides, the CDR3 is TGTGCCAGCAGCTTATTTTATCCAGGGTTGTATGGCTACACCTTC. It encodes CASSLFYPGLYGYTF.

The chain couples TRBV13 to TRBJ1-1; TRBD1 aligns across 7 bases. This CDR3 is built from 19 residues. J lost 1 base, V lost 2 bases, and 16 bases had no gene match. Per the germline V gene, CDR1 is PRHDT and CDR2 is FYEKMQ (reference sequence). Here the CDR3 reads CASSLPHFRGTEQNTEAFF. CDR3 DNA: TGTGCCAGCAGCTTACCACATTTCCGCGGGACAGAACAGAACACTGAAGCTTTCTTT.

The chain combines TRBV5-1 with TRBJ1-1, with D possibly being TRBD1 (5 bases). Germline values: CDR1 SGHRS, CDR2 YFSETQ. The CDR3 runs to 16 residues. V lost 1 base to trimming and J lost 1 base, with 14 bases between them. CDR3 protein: CASSLITGQGNTEAFF. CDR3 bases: TGCGCCAGCAGCTTGATAACTGGGCAGGGGAACACTGAAGCTTTCTTT.

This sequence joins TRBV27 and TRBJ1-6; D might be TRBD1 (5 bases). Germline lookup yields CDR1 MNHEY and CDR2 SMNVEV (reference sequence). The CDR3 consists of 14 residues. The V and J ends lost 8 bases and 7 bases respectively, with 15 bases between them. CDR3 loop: CASRRGGRNSPLHF. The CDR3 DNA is TGTGCCAGCCGTCGCGGGGGGAGGAATTCACCCCTCCACTTT.

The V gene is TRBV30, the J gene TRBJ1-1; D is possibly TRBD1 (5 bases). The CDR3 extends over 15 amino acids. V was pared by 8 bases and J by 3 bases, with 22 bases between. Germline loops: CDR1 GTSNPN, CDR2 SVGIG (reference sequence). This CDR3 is CATPTENGGDTEAFF. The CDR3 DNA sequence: TGTGCCACCCCGACAGAGAACGGGGGAGACACTGAAGCTTTCTTT.

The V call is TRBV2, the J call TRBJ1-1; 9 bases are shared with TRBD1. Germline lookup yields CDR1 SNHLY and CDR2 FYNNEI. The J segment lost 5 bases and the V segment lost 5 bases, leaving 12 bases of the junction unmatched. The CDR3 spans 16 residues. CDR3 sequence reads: CASSPPSDRGWTEAFF. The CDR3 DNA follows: TGTGCCAGCAGTCCACCATCGGACAGGGGATGGACTGAAGCTTTCTTT. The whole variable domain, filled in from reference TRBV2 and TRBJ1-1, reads EPEVTQTPSHQVTQMGQEVILRCVPISNHLYFYWYRQILGQKVEFLVSFYNNEISEKSEIFDDQFSVERPDGSNFTLKIRSTKLEDSAMYFCASSPPSDRGWTEAFFGQGTRLTVV.

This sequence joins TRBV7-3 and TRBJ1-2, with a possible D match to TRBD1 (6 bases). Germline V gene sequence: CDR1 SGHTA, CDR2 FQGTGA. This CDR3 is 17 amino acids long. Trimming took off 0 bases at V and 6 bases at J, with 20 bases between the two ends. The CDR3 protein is CASSLTGGGGPTHGYTF. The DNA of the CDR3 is TGTGCCAGCAGCTTAACGGGGGGAGGGGGACCCACGCATGGCTACACCTTC.

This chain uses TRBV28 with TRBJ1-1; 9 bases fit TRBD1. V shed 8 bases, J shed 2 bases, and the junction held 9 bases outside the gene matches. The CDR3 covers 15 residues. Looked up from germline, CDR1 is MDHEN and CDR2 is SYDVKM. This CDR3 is CASRGQGTANTEAFF. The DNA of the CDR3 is TGTGCCAGCCGGGGACAGGGAACGGCTAACACTGAAGCTTTCTTT.